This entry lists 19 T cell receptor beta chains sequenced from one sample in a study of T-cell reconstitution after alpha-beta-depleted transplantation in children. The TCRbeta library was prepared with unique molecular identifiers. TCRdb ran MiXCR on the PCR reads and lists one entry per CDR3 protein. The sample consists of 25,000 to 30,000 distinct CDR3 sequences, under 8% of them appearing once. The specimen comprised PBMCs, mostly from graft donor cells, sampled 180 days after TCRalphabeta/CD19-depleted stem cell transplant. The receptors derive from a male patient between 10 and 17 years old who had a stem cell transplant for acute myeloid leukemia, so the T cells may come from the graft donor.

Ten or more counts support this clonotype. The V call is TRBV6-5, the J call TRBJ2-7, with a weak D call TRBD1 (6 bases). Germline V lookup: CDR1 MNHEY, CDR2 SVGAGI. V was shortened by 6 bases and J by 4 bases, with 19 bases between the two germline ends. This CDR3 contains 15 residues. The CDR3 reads CASSKGQPEWYEQYV. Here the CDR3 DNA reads TGTGCCAGCAGCAAGGGACAACCCGAGTGGTACGAGCAGTACGTC.

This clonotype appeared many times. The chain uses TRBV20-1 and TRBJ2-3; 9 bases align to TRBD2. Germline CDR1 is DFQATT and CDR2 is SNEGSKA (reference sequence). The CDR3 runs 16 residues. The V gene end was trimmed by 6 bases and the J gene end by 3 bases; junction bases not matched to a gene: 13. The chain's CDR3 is CSADSGGASGTDTQYF. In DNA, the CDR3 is TGCAGTGCGGATAGCGGGGGCGCCTCGGGGACAGATACGCAGTATTTT.

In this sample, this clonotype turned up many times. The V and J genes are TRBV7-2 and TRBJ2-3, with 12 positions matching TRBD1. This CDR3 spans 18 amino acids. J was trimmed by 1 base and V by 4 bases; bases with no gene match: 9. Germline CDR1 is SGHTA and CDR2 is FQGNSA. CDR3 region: CASSSGTGGGRGTDTQYF. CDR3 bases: TGTGCCAGCAGCTCCGGGACAGGGGGCGGCCGGGGCACAGATACGCAGTATTTT.

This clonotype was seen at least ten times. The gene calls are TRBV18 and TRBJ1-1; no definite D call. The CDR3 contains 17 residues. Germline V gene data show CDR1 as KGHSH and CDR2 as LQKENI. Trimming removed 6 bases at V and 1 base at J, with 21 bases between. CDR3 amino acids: CASSLMMDGYRNTEAFF. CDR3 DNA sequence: TGTGCCAGCTCTCTAATGATGGACGGATACCGGAACACTGAAGCTTTCTTT. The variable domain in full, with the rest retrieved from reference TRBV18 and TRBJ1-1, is NAGVMQNPRHLVRRRGQEARLRCSPMKGHSHVYWYRQLPEEGLKFMVYLQKENIIDESGMPKERFSAEFPKEGPSILRIQQVVRGDSAAYFCASSLMMDGYRNTEAFFGQGTRLTVV.

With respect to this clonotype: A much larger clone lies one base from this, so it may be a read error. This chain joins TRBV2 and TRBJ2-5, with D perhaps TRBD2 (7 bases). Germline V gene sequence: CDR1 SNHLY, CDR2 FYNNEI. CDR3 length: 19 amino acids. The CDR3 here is CTSSLIWPGTAGAVETQYF. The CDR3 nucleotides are TGTACCAGCAGTTTAATCTGGCCGGGAACGGCGGGGGCGGTGGAGACCCAGTACTTC.

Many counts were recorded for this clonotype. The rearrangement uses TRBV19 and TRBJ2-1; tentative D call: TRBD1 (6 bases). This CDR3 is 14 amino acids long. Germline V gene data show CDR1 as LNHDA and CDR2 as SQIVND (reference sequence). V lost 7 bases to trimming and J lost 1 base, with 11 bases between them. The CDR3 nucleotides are TGTGCCAGTAAGGACAGTAAATCCTACAATGAGCAGTTCTTC. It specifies CASKDSKSYNEQFF.

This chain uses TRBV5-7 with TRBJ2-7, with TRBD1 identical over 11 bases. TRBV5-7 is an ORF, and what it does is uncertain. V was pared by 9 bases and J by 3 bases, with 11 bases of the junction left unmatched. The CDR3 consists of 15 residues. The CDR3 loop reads CAMGPGTGGYYEQYF. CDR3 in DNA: TGTGCCATGGGCCCCGGGACAGGGGGATACTACGAGCAGTACTTC.

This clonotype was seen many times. CDR3 region: CASSYRAVKGEGRFYEQYF. The CDR3, as DNA: TGTGCCAGCAGTTACCGGGCCGTGAAGGGGGAGGGCCGATTCTACGAGCAGTACTTC. The chain employs TRBV6-5 and TRBJ2-7, with D possibly being TRBD2 (7 bases). Looked up from germline, CDR1 is MNHEY and CDR2 is SVGAGI. The CDR3 consists of 19 residues. Trimming took off 2 bases at V and 3 bases at J, with 26 bases between the two ends.

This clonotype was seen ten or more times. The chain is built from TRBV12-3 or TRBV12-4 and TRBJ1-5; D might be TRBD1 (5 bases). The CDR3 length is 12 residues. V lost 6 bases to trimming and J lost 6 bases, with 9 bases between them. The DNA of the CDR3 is TGTGCCAGCAGCGCAGGGTCTCAGCCCCAGCATTTT. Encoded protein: CASSAGSQPQHF.

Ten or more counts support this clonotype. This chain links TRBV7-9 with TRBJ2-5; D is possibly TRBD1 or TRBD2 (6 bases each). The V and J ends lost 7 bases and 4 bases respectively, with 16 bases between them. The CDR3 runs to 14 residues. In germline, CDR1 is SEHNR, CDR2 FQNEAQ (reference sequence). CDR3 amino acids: CASTRMGGRETQYF. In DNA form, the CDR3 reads TGTGCCAGCACCCGAATGGGGGGCAGAGAGACCCAGTACTTC.

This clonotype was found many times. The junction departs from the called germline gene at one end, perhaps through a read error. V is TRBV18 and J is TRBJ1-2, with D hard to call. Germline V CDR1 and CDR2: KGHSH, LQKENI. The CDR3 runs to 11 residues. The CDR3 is CASSEGISYTF. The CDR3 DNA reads TGTGCTAGCTCCGAGGGAATCAGCTACACCTTC.

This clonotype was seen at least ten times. CDR3 nucleotides: TGTGCCAGCTCACCAATGGCAGGCGCCTTTAAGGAAAAACTGTTTTTT. Its translation: CASSPMAGAFKEKLFF. This rearrangement joins TRBV18 to TRBJ1-4; D uncertain. CDR1 KGHSH and CDR2 LQKENI come from the germline V gene. The CDR3 runs 16 residues. V dropped 2 bases and J dropped 8 bases, with 18 bases sitting between them.

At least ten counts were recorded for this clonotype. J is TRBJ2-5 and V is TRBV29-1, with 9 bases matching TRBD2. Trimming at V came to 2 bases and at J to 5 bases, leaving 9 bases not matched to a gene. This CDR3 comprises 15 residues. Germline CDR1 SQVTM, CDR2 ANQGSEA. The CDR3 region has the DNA TGCAGCGTTGAAAGGCTAGCGGGGCCGTTGGAGACCCAGTACTTC. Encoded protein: CSVERLAGPLETQYF.

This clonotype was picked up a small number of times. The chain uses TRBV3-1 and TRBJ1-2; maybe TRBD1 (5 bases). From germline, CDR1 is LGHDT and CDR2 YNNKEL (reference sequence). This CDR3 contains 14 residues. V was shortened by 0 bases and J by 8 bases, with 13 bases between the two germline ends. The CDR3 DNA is TGTGCCAGCAGCCAAGATGGGAGGGGCGCGGGCTACACCTTC. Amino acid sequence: CASSQDGRGAGYTF.

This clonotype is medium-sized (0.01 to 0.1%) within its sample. CDR3 bases: TGCAGTCTACACTCTTCTAGCACAGATACGCAGTATTTT. Translation: CSLHSSSTDTQYF. This chain connects TRBV20-1 to TRBJ2-3; no reliable D call. The V end lost 8 bases, the J end lost 0 bases, and 12 bases lay between the germline ends. The CDR3 loop spans 13 amino acids. CDR1 is DFQATT and CDR2 is SNEGSKA in the germline V gene (reference sequence).

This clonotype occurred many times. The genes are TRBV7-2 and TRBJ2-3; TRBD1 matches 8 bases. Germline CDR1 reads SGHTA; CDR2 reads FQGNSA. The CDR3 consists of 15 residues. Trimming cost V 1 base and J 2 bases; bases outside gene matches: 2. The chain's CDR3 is CASSLGTGNTDTQYF. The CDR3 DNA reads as TGTGCCAGCAGCTTAGGGACAGGGAACACAGATACGCAGTATTTT.

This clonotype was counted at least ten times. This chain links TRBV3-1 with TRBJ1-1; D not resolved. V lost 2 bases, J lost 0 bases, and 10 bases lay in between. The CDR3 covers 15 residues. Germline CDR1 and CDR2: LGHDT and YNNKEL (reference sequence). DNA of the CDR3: TGTGCCAGCAGCCAAAATCCGGGGTTGAACACTGAAGCTTTCTTT. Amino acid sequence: CASSQNPGLNTEAFF.

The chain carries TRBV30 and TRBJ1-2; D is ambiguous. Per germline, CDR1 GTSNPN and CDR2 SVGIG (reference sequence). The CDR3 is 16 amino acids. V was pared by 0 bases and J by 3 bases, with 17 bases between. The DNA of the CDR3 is TGTGCCTGGAGTGTACGAACGCAAAGGACGGACTATGGCTACACCTTC. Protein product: CAWSVRTQRTDYGYTF.

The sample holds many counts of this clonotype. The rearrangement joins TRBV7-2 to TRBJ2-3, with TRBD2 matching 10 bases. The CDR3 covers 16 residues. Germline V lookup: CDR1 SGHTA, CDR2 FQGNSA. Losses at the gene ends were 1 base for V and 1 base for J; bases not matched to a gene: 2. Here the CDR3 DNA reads TGTGCCAGCAGCTTAGGGGGGACTAGCGGCACAGATACGCAGTATTTT. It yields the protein CASSLGGTSGTDTQYF.